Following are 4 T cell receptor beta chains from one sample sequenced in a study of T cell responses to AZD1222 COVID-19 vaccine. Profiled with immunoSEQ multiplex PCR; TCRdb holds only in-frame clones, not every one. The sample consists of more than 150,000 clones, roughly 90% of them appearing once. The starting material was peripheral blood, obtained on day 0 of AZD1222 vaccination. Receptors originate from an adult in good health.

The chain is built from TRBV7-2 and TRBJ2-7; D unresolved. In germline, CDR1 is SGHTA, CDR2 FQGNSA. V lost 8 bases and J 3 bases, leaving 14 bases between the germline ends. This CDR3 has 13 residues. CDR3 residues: CASCVGPLYEQYF. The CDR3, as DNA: TGTGCCAGCTGCGTAGGTCCGCTCTACGAGCAGTACTTC.

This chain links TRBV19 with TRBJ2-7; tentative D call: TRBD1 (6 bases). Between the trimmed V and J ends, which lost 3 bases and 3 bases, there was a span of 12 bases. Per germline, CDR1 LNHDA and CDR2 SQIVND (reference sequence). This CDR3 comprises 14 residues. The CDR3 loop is CASSIGKGDYEQYF. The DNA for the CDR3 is TGTGCCAGTAGTATCGGTAAGGGGGACTACGAGCAGTACTTC.

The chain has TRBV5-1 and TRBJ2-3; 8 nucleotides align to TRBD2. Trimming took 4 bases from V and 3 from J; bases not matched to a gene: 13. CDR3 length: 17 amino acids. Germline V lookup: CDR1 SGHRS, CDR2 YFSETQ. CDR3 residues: CASSQRAGAGRTDTQYF. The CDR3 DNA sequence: TGCGCCAGCAGCCAGCGAGCGGGAGCGGGACGGACAGATACGCAGTATTTT.

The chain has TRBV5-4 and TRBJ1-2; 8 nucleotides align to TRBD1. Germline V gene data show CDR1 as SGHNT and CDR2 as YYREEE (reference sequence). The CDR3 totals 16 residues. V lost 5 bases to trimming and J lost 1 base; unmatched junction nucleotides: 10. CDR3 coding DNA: TGTGCCAGCAGGCCTGGGACAGGCGGGAATAACTATGGCTACACCTTC. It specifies CASRPGTGGNNYGYTF.